Presented here are 26 T cell receptor beta chains from one specimen sequenced in a study of T cell responses to AZD1222 COVID-19 vaccine. Method: immunoSEQ multiplex PCR; TCRdb's copy keeps in-frame clones and lacks some. The sample includes about 85,000 clones, about 90% of them seen just once. The sequenced sample was peripheral blood, obtained on day 0 of MenACWY control vaccination. These receptor sequences come from an adult in good health.

V and J are TRBV5-1 and TRBJ2-7; D uncertain. Per germline, CDR1 SGHRS and CDR2 YFSETQ. Deletions cut 4 bases from V and 3 bases from J, with 8 bases between. This CDR3 region has 12 residues. As DNA, the CDR3 is TGCGCCAGCAGCCAGGACGTCTACGAGCAGTACTTC. As protein: CASSQDVYEQYF.

The V gene is TRBV15, the J gene TRBJ2-3, with 13 bases lining up with TRBD2. The CDR3 runs to 18 residues. The V gene's germline CDR1 is LNHNV and CDR2 YYDKDF (reference sequence). Trimming removed 0 bases from V and 5 bases from J; junction bases left unmatched: 8. The CDR3 region is CATSRDWRLAGGGDTQYF. DNA for the CDR3: TGTGCCACCAGCAGAGATTGGAGACTAGCGGGGGGAGGAGATACGCAGTATTTT.

This clone was detected once. The chain couples TRBV7-8 to TRBJ1-4; 7 nucleotides align to TRBD1. Germline CDR1 is SGHVS and CDR2 is FQNEAQ. Trimming cost V 5 bases and J 7 bases; bases outside gene matches: 13. The CDR3 consists of 16 residues. The CDR3 sequence: CASSRVDRPGIEKLFF. In DNA, the CDR3 is TGTGCCAGCAGCCGGGTGGACAGGCCAGGAATTGAAAAACTGTTTTTT.

The CDR3 coding sequence is TGTGCCAGCAGACAGGAACCCTTCTATGGCTACACCTTC. Residues: CASRQEPFYGYTF. The J gene is TRBJ1-2, the V gene TRBV6-5, with D possibly being TRBD1 (5 bases). Germline V gives CDR1 MNHEY, CDR2 SVGAGI. This CDR3 is 13 amino acids long. Trimming removed 6 bases from V and 4 bases from J, with 12 bases in between.

V usage is TRBV28 and J usage is TRBJ2-2; possibly TRBD1 for D (7 bases). The CDR3 has 14 amino acids. Trimming removed 10 bases from V and 2 bases from J, with 14 bases in between. The germline V gene has CDR1 MDHEN and CDR2 SYDVKM. The CDR3 is CATLQGGNTGELFF. In nucleotides, the CDR3 is TGTGCCACACTCCAGGGGGGAAACACCGGGGAGCTGTTTTTT.

This CDR3 is CASSQVDIRDRVDEKLFF. The CDR3 nucleotides read TGCGCCAGCAGCCAAGTGGACATTCGGGACAGGGTGGATGAAAAACTGTTTTTT. The chain couples TRBV4-1 to TRBJ1-4, with 9 bases that match TRBD1. The CDR3 runs 18 residues. V was pared by 1 base and J by 6 bases, with 12 bases of the junction left unmatched. Germline lookup yields CDR1 MGHRA and CDR2 YSYEKL.

This rearrangement joins TRBV9 to TRBJ2-1; 9 bases agree with TRBD2. This CDR3 spans 14 amino acids. V was clipped by 3 bases and J by 12 bases; unmatched bases: 10. Germline CDR1 SGDLS, CDR2 YYNGEE. The CDR3 region has the DNA TGTGCCAGCAGCGGAGTTGGGCGGGGGGGCGCGCAGTTCTTC. This encodes CASSGVGRGGAQFF.

In the case of this clone: An end of the junction does not agree with germline; a read error may underlie this. The chain combines TRBV19 with TRBJ1-3, with D uncertain. Germline CDR1 and CDR2: LNHDA and SQIVND (reference sequence). This CDR3 has 14 residues. CDR3 sequence: CASSSRDRDGVVDF. For the CDR3, the DNA is TGTGCCAGTAGCTCGCGAGACCGGGATGGAGTGGTGGATTTT. Full variable domain (rest looked up from reference TRBV19 and TRBJ1-3): DGGITQSPKYLFRKEGQNVTLSCEQNLNHDAMYWYRQDPGQGLRLIYYSQIVNDFQKGDIAEGYSVSREKKESFPLTVTSAQKNPTAFYLCASSSRDRDGVVDFGEGSWLTVV.

The V gene is TRBV5-1, the J gene TRBJ2-6; 7 positions agree with TRBD1. Per the germline V gene, CDR1 is SGHRS and CDR2 is YFSETQ. Trimming cost V 4 bases and J 11 bases; bases outside gene matches: 9. The CDR3 consists of 14 residues. The CDR3 region is CASSPGIGGDVLTF. The CDR3 DNA reads as TGCGCCAGCAGCCCAGGGATAGGGGGCGACGTCCTGACTTTC.

The chain uses TRBV25-1 and TRBJ2-3; 12 bases match TRBD1. Germline V gives CDR1 MGHDK, CDR2 SYGVNS. The CDR3 extends over 16 amino acids. V was clipped by 7 bases and J by 4 bases; unmatched bases: 9. CDR3 coding DNA: TGTGCCAGCACCCGAGGGGGGACAGGGGGCGCAGATACGCAGTATTTT. Translating it yields CASTRGGTGGADTQYF.

This clone turned up a few times. This sequence joins TRBV29-1 and TRBJ2-1; 12 bases are shared with TRBD2. J was trimmed by 4 bases and V by 2 bases; bases with no gene match: 3. The length of the CDR3 is 15 residues. Germline V lookup: CDR1 SQVTM, CDR2 ANQGSEA. CDR3 nucleotide sequence: TGCAGCGTTGAACCGACTAGCGGGAGTTACAATGAGCAGTTCTTC. It translates to CSVEPTSGSYNEQFF.

This clone showed up just once. J is TRBJ2-7 and V is TRBV3-1 (or the pseudogene TRBV3-2), with D possibly matching TRBD2 (6 bases). Per germline, CDR1 LGHDT and CDR2 YNNKEL (reference sequence). V was trimmed by 1 base and J by 2 bases, leaving 15 bases between them. The CDR3 is made up of 16 amino acids. The CDR3 is CASSQGRLATTYEQYF. CDR3 in DNA: TGTGCCAGCAGCCAAGGTAGGCTAGCGACAACCTACGAGCAGTACTTC.

The gene calls are TRBV6-5 and TRBJ2-2; 7 bases map to TRBD1. CDR1 is MNHEY and CDR2 is SVGAGI in the germline V gene. V was clipped by 6 bases and J by 0 bases; unmatched bases: 4. There are 15 residues in the CDR3. CDR3 sequence reads: CASRPTGTNTGELFF. The CDR3 DNA is TGTGCCAGCAGACCGACAGGGACGAACACCGGGGAGCTGTTTTTT.

This chain uses TRBV6-5 with TRBJ1-1, with a possible D match to TRBD1 (5 bases). The germline V gene has CDR1 MNHEY and CDR2 SVGAGI. V was shortened by 6 bases and J by 2 bases, with 16 bases between the two germline ends. The CDR3 is 15 residues long. DNA for the CDR3: TGTGCCAGCAGATTCAATAGGGACGGCAACACTGAAGCTTTCTTT. Protein product: CASRFNRDGNTEAFF.

The rearrangement joins TRBV3-1 (or the pseudogene TRBV3-2) to TRBJ1-1; no definite D call. Between the trimmed V and J ends, which lost 1 base and 10 bases, there was a span of 13 bases. The CDR3 runs to 13 residues. Looked up from germline, CDR1 is LGHDT and CDR2 is YNNKEL (reference sequence). This CDR3 is CASSQGTAQRAFF. CDR3 DNA sequence: TGTGCCAGCAGCCAAGGGACCGCGCAACGAGCTTTCTTT.

The chain recombines TRBV29-1 with TRBJ1-1; 11 nucleotides align to TRBD1. Trimming at V came to 6 bases and at J to 7 bases, leaving 7 bases not matched to a gene. The CDR3 runs 13 residues. The germline V gene has CDR1 SQVTM and CDR2 ANQGSEA. CDR3 coding DNA: TGCAGCGTGAGGACAGGGGGCGGGGATGAAGCTTTCTTT. The encoded protein is CSVRTGGGDEAFF.

The chain combines TRBV4-1 with TRBJ1-6; tentatively, D is TRBD1 (5 bases). Deletions cut 0 bases from V and 9 bases from J, with 24 bases between. CDR1 MGHRA and CDR2 YSYEKL come from the germline V gene. The CDR3 is made up of 19 amino acids. The CDR3 loop is CASSQEGLPGLALSSPLHF. In nucleotides, the CDR3 is TGCGCCAGCAGCCAAGAAGGGCTCCCAGGGCTCGCCTTAAGTTCACCCCTCCACTTT.

The CDR3 sequence is CASTHNRGVNEKLFF. The CDR3 nucleotides read TGTGCCAGTACTCATAACAGGGGTGTCAATGAAAAACTGTTTTTT. V is TRBV19 and J is TRBJ1-4, with 7 nucleotides matching TRBD1. Germline-derived CDR1 and CDR2 are LNHDA and SQIVND (reference sequence). CDR3 length: 15 residues. With V trimmed by 7 bases and J by 5 bases, 10 bases remained unmatched.

The J gene is TRBJ1-3, the V gene TRBV30; D may be TRBD1 (5 bases). In germline, CDR1 is GTSNPN, CDR2 SVGIG (reference sequence). The CDR3 consists of 18 residues. V was cut by 2 bases and J by 0 bases, with 20 bases left in between. CDR3 sequence: CAWSFSFAGRISGNTIYF. The CDR3 coding sequence is TGTGCCTGGAGTTTCTCCTTTGCGGGGCGGATCTCTGGAAACACCATATATTTT.

The chain recombines TRBV5-8 with TRBJ1-5; D uncertain. CDR1 is SGHTS, CDR2 YDEGEE, per germline. The CDR3 has 14 amino acids. V lost 0 bases, J lost 3 bases, and 7 bases lay in between. This CDR3 is CASSLGAFNQPQHF. The DNA for the CDR3 is TGTGCCAGCAGCTTGGGTGCGTTCAATCAGCCCCAGCATTTT.

The chain is built from TRBV2 and TRBJ1-6; D not certain. CDR1 is SNHLY, CDR2 FYNNEI, per germline. Trimming cost V 1 base and J 8 bases, with 9 bases left between them. The CDR3 has 14 amino acids. Here the CDR3 reads CASSEEASYSPLHF. CDR3 DNA sequence: TGTGCCAGCAGTGAAGAGGCATCATATTCACCCCTCCACTTT.

Worth noting for this clone: Within the sample, other DNA sequences also encode this same CDR3. The chain carries TRBV20-1 and TRBJ2-7; D uncertain. This CDR3 region has 11 residues. Trimming removed 3 bases at V and 4 bases at J, with 7 bases between. Germline CDR1 is DFQATT and CDR2 is SNEGSKA (reference sequence). Here the CDR3 reads CSASREYEQYF. In nucleotides, the CDR3 is TGCAGTGCTAGTCGCGAATACGAGCAGTACTTC.

The CDR3 region has the DNA TGTGCCAGCAGCCTGAAGGGCCACGAGCAGTACTTC. Amino acids: CASSLKGHEQYF. This rearrangement joins TRBV5-4 to TRBJ2-7; D is unclear. This CDR3 is 12 amino acids long. With 4 bases removed from V and 5 bases from J, the gap between germline ends came to 10 bases. Germline V CDR1 and CDR2: SGHNT, YYREEE (reference sequence).

This chain links TRBV2 with TRBJ1-5; 7 nucleotides match TRBD1. This CDR3 is 12 amino acids long. Germline V gene data show CDR1 as SNHLY and CDR2 as FYNNEI. In nucleotides, the CDR3 is TGTGCGTCCGGGACAGATAATCAGCCCCAGCATTTT. Translating gives CASGTDNQPQHF. Full variable domain (remainder filled in from reference TRBV2 and TRBJ1-5): EPEVTQTPSHQVTQMGQEVILRCVPISNHLYFYWYRQILGQKVEFLVSFYNNEISEKSEIFDDQFSVERPDGSNFTLKIRSTKLEDSAMYFCASGTDNQPQHFGDGTRLSIL.

The chain carries TRBV6-5 and TRBJ2-7; the D gene is possibly TRBD1 (6 bases). CDR1 MNHEY and CDR2 SVGAGI come from the germline V gene. The CDR3 has 14 residues. Trimming took 2 bases from V and 3 from J, leaving 11 bases between them. The DNA of the CDR3 is TGTGCCAGCAGTTACGGTCGGGACAACTACGAGCAGTACTTC. It encodes CASSYGRDNYEQYF.

The rearrangement uses TRBV4-2 and TRBJ2-5; a possible D gene is TRBD2 (6 bases). This CDR3 spans 18 amino acids. V lost 0 bases, J lost 4 bases, and 21 bases lay in between. Germline CDR1 LGHNA, CDR2 YNFKEQ. CDR3 residues: CASSQDPVGGASIETQYF. The CDR3 bases are TGTGCCAGCAGCCAAGACCCCGTTGGAGGGGCGAGCATAGAGACCCAGTACTTC.